The entry that follows covers one T cell receptor beta chain sequence. This entry belongs to a study of T cell changes during pregnancy in multiple sclerosis. Germline lookup yields CDR1 SGHTA and CDR2 FQGTGA. The CDR3 extends over 15 amino acids. With 4 bases removed from V and 7 bases from J, the gap between germline ends came to 17 bases. TCRdb's copy holds only in-frame clones and misses some; the assay was immunoSEQ multiplex PCR. Of tens of thousands of clones in the sample, 88% are singletons; the top ten hold around 5.6%. The rearrangement uses TRBV7-3 and TRBJ2-1, with a tentative D call TRBD2 (7 bases). This clonotype was sampled from a female donor in good health, enrolled as a control in a pregnancy study. Sequenced here: CD8+ T cells from peripheral blood mononuclear cells, sampled after pregnancy. The CDR3 loop is CASSWAGAVLNEQFF. DNA for the CDR3: TGTGCCAGCAGCTGGGCGGGGGCAGTTTTGAATGAGCAGTTCTTC.